Below, 10 T cell receptor beta chains from the same sample are listed, as sequenced in a study of blood T cell repertoires in COVID-19. The assay was immunoSEQ multiplex PCR, and TCRdb's table has in-frame clones only and misses some. The sample has roughly 300,000 clones, nearly 90% seen once. Sequences were obtained from PBMCs or T cells enriched from blood (not recorded which). The source is a woman in her thirties who had recovered from COVID-19.

The chain has TRBV19 and TRBJ2-7; D remains unclear. This CDR3 spans 11 amino acids. The V gene lost 5 bases and the J gene lost 3 bases, with 5 bases spanning the gap. Per the germline V gene, CDR1 is LNHDA and CDR2 is SQIVND (reference sequence). The CDR3 nucleotides are TGTGCCAGTAGTTCCCTCTACGAGCAGTACTTC. It is translated as CASSSLYEQYF.

This clone was seen a few times. This chain connects TRBV10-3 to TRBJ1-2; possible D gene TRBD1, 5 bases. Trimming took off 0 bases at V and 8 bases at J, with 13 bases between the two ends. Germline V gene lookup returns CDR1 ENHRY and CDR2 SYGVKD. This CDR3 region has 14 residues. The CDR3 here is CAISESGPLGGYTF. CDR3 DNA sequence: TGTGCCATCAGTGAGTCGGGGCCTCTCGGGGGCTACACCTTC.

V gene TRBV5-1 combines with J gene TRBJ1-4, with TRBD1 matching 10 bases. The CDR3 runs 15 residues. The V gene's germline CDR1 is SGHRS and CDR2 YFSETQ. The J segment lost 7 bases and the V segment lost 5 bases, leaving 8 bases of the junction unmatched. CDR3 DNA sequence: TGCGCCAGCAGGAGACAGGGGGCGCTTAGTGAAAAACTGTTTTTT. Residues: CASRRQGALSEKLFF.

V and J are TRBV12-3 or TRBV12-4 and TRBJ1-5, with TRBD1 matching over 8 bases. The CDR3 has 13 amino acids. Unmatched junction bases numbered 4, after V lost 6 bases and J lost 6 bases. Here the CDR3 reads CASRITGGQPQHF. The CDR3 region has the DNA TGTGCCAGCAGGATTACAGGGGGTCAGCCCCAGCATTTT.

The chain links TRBV15 to TRBJ1-6; D unclear. The germline V gene encodes CDR1 LNHNV and CDR2 YYDKDF (reference sequence). This CDR3 has 14 residues. V was pared by 0 bases and J by 7 bases, with 7 bases between. The CDR3 nucleotides are TGTGCCACCAGCAGAGACAGCGCGAATTCACCCCTCCACTTT. This gives the protein CATSRDSANSPLHF.

The gene calls are TRBV5-1 and TRBJ1-5; maybe TRBD1 (5 bases). This CDR3 contains 16 residues. Deletions cut 4 bases from V and 0 bases from J, with 14 bases between. Germline V gene lookup returns CDR1 SGHRS and CDR2 YFSETQ. The CDR3 region is CASSPPGDYSNQPQHF. CDR3 coding DNA: TGCGCCAGCAGCCCCCCGGGGGATTATAGCAATCAGCCCCAGCATTTT.

The chain couples TRBV5-1 to TRBJ1-2, with D possibly matching TRBD1 (5 bases). V was clipped by 4 bases and J by 4 bases, with 11 bases between them. The CDR3 sequence is 13 residues long. Germline assignment: CDR1 SGHRS and CDR2 YFSETQ. In DNA form, the CDR3 reads TGCGCCAGCAGCCGGGGGGAAACCTATGGCTACACCTTC. Translating gives CASSRGETYGYTF.

The CDR3 sequence is CASSIPAGAASDTQYF. The CDR3, as DNA: TGTGCCAGTAGTATACCGGCGGGGGCGGCTTCAGATACGCAGTATTTT. This chain connects TRBV19 to TRBJ2-3; possible D gene TRBD2, 7 bases. Germline CDR1 is LNHDA and CDR2 is SQIVND (reference sequence). This CDR3 is built from 16 residues. Trimming stripped 2 bases from V and 4 bases from J, with 16 bases between. Using reference TRBV19 and TRBJ2-3 for the parts outside the CDR3, the full variable domain is DGGITQSPKYLFRKEGQNVTLSCEQNLNHDAMYWYRQDPGQGLRLIYYSQIVNDFQKGDIAEGYSVSREKKESFPLTVTSAQKNPTAFYLCASSIPAGAASDTQYFGPGTRLTVL.

V gene TRBV19 combines with J gene TRBJ2-3; 7 bases fit TRBD1. The CDR3 loop spans 14 amino acids. The junction had 8 bases not matched to a gene; V was cut back by 6 bases and J by 5 bases. Germline V gene data show CDR1 as LNHDA and CDR2 as SQIVND (reference sequence). The CDR3 protein is CASRGPGGRDTQYF. CDR3 DNA sequence: TGTGCCAGTAGGGGGCCAGGGGGTCGAGATACGCAGTATTTT.

The chain links TRBV19 to TRBJ1-3; D ambiguous. The CDR3 has 15 residues. Germline V gene sequence: CDR1 LNHDA, CDR2 SQIVND (reference sequence). The V end was cut by 6 bases, the J end by 0 bases, with 12 bases between. The CDR3 sequence: CASSLTARSGNTIYF. CDR3 bases: TGTGCCAGTAGCTTGACTGCCCGCTCTGGAAACACCATATATTTT.